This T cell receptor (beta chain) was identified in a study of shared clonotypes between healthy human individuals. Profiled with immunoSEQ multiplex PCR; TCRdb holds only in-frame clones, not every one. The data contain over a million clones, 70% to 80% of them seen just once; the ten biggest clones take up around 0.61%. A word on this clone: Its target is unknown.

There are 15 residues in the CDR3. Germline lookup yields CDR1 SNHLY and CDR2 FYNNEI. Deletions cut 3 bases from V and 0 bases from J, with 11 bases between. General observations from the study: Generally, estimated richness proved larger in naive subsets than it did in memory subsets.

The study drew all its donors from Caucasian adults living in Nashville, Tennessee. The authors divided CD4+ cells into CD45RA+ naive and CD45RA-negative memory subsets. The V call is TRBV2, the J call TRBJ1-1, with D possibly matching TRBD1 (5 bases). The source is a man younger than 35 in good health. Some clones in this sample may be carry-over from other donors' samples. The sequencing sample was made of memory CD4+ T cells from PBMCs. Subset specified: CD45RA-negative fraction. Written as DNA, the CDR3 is TGTGCCAGCAGTGAGCAGGGAGTATTGAACACTGAAGCTTTCTTT. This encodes CASSEQGVLNTEAFF.